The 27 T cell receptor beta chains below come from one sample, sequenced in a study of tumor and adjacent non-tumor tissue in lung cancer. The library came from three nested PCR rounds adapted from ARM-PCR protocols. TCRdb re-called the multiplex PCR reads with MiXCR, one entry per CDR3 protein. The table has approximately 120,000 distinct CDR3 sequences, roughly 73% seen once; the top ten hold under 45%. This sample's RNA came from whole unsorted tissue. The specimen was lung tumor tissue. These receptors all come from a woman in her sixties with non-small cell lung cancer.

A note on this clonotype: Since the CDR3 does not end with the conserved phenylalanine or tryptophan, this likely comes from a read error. In nucleotides, the CDR3 is TGCGCCAGCAGCCAATATAGGAGGCCAGATACGCAGTATTAT. This translates into CASSQYRRPDTQYY. The J gene is TRBJ2-3, the V gene TRBV4-3; tentative D call: TRBD2 (5 bases). The CDR3 has 14 amino acids. The V and J ends lost 2 bases and 4 bases respectively, with 10 bases between them. CDR1 is LGHNA, CDR2 YSLEER, per germline.

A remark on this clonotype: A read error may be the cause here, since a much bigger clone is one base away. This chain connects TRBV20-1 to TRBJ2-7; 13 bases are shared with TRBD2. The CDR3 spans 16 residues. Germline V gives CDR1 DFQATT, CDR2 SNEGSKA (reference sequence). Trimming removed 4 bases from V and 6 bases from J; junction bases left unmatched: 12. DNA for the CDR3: TGCAGTGCTAAAAAAATAACTAGCGGGAGGGTCCGCGAGCAGTACTTC. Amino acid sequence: CSAKKITSGRVREQYF.

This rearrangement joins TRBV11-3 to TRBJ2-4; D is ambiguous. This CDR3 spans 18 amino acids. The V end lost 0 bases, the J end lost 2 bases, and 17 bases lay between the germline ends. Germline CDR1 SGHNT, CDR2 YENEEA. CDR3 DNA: TGTGCCAGCAGCTTAGAAGACCAGGCTATTAGACCCAAAAACATTCAGTACTTC. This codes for CASSLEDQAIRPKNIQYF.

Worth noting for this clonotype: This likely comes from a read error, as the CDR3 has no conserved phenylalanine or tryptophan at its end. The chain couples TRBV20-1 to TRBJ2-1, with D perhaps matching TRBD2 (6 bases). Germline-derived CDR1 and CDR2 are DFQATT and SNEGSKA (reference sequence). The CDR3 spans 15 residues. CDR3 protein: CSASPRERSYKEQFI. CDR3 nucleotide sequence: TGCAGTGCTAGCCCCCGGGAGAGGTCCTACAAAGAGCAGTTCATC.

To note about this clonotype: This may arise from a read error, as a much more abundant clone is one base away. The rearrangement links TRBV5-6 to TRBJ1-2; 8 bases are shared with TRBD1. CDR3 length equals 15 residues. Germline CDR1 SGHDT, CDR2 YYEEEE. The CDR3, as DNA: TGTGCCGGCAGCCAAGACAGGGGATCGGGCTATGGCTACACCTTC. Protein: CAGSQDRGSGYGYTF.

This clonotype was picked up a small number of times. Here the CDR3 DNA reads TGTGCCAGCAGCCACAGCGGTTCCGCCTACGAGCAGTACTTC. Translation gives CASSHSGSAYEQYF. J is TRBJ2-7 and V is TRBV14; a possible D gene is TRBD2 (5 bases). The CDR3 loop spans 14 amino acids. Per germline, CDR1 SGHDN and CDR2 FVKESK. Trimming pared 3 bases from V and 2 bases from J, leaving 11 bases between.

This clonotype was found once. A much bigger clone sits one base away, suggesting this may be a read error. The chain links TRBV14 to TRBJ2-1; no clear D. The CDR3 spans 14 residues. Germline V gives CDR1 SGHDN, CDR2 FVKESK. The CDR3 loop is CASTKEAIYNEQSF. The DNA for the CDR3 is TGTGCCAGCACCAAAGAAGCGATCTACAATGAGCAGTCCTTC.

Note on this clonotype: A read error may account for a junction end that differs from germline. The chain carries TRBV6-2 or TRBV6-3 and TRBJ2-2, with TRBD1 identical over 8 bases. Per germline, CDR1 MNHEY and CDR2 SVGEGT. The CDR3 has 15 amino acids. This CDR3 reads CASSSQGANTGVLFF. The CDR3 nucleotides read TGTGCCAGCAGTTCCCAGGGGGCTAACACTGGGGTGCTGTTTTTT.

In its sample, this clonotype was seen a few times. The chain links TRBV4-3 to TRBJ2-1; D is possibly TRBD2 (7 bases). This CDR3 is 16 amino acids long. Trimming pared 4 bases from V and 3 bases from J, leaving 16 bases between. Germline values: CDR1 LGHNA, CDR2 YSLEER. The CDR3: CASSRGGGNLYNEQFF. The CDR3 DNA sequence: TGCGCCAGCAGCCGAGGGGGAGGGAATCTCTACAATGAGCAGTTCTTC.

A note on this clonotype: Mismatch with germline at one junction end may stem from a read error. The CDR3 nucleotides are TGTGCCAACAGCCAAGGTGGAAGGAACACTGAAGCTTTCTTT. Translation: CANSQGGRNTEAFF. V and J are TRBV4-3 and TRBJ1-1; D call uncertain. Germline V gene sequence: CDR1 LGHNA, CDR2 YSLEER. The CDR3 covers 14 residues.

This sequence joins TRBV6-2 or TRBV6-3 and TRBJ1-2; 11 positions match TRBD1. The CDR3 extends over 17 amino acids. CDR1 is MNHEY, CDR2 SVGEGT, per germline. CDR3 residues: CISAGQGAREANYGYTF. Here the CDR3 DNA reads TGTATCAGCGCCGGACAGGGGGCGCGAGAGGCGAACTATGGCTACACCTTC.

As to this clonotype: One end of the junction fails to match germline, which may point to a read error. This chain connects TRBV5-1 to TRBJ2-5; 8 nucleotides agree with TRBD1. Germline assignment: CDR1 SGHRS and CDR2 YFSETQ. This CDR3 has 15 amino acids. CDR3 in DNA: TGTGCCAGCAGCCGGGGACAGGATGGATCGGAGACCCAGTACTTC. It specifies CASSRGQDGSETQYF.

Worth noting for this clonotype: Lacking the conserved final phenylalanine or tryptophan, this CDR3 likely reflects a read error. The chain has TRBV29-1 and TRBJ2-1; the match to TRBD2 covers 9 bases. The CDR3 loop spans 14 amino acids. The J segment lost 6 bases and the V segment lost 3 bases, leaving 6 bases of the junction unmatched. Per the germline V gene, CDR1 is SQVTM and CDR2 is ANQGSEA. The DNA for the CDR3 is TGCAGCGTTGAGCCTAGCGGGAAGCTCAATGAGCAGTTCGTA. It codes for CSVEPSGKLNEQFV.

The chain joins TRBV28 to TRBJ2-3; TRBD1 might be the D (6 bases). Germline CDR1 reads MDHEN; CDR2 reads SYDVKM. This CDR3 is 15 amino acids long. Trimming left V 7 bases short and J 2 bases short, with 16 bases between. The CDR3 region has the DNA TGTGCCAGCACCGCGTTGGACAGAGCCACAGATACGCAGTATTTT. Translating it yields CASTALDRATDTQYF.

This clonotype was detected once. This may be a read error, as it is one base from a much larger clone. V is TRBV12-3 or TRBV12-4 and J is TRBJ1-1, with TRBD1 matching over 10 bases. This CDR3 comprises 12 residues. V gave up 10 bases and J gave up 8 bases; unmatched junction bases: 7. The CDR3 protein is CANSDRGQEAFF. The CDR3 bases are TGTGCCAACAGCGACAGGGGGCAGGAAGCTTTCTTT.

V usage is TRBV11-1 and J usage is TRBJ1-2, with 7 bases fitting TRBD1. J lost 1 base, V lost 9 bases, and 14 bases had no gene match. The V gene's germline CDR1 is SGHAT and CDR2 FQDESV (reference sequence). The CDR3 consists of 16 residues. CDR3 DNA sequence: TGTGCCAGGAGCGACGGGACAGCGGGGGTTAACTATGGCTACACCTTC. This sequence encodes CARSDGTAGVNYGYTF.

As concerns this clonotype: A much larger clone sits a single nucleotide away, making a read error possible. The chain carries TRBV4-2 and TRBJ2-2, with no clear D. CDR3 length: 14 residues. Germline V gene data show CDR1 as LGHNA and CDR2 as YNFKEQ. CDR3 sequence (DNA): TGTACCAGCAGCCAAGAAGCTGGGTCCGGGGAGCTGTTTTTT. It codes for CTSSQEAGSGELFF.

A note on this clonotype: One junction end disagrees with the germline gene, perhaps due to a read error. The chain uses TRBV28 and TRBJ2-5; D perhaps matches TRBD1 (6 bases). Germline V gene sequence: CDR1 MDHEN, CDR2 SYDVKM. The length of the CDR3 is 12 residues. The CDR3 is CASGQGQEIQYF. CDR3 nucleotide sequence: TGTGCCAGCGGGCAGGGGCAAGAGATCCAGTACTTC.

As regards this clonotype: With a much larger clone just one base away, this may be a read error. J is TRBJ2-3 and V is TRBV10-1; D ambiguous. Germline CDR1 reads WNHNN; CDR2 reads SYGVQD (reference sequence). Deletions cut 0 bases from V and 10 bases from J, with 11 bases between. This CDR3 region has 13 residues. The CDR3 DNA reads TGCGCCAGCAGTGAGTCCGGTTATTGGGCGCAGTATTTT. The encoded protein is CASSESGYWAQYF.

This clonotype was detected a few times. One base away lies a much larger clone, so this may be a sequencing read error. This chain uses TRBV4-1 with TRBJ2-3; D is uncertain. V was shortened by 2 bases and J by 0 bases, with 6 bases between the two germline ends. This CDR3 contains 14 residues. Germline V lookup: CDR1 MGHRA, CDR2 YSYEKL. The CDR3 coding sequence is TGCGCCAGCAGCCAACATCATAGCACAGATACGCAGTATTTT. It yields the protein CASSQHHSTDTQYF.

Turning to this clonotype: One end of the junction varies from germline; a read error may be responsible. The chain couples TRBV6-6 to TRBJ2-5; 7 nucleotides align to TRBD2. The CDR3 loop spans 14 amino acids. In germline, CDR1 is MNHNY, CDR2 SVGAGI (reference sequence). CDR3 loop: CASSYSGAGETRYF. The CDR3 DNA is TGTGCCAGCAGTTACTCCGGGGCGGGAGAGACCCGGTACTTC.

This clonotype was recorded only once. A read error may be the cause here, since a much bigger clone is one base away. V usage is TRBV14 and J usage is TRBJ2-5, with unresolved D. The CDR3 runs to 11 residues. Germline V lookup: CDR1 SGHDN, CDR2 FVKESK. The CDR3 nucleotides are TGTGCCAGCAACCAAGTTGAGACCCAGTACTTC. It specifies CASNQVETQYF. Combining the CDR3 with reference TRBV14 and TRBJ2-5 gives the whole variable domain EAGVTQFPSHSVIEKGQTVTLRCDPISGHDNLYWYRRVMGKEIKFLLHFVKESKQDESGMPNNRFLAERTGGTYSTLKVQPAELEDSGVYFCASNQVETQYFGPGTRLLVL.

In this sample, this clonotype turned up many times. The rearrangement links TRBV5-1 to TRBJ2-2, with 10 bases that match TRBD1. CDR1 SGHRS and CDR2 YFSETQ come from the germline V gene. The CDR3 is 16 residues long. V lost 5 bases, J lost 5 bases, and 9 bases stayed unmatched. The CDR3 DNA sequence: TGCGCCAGCAGTCCCGGGACAGGGGTTTGGACCGGGGAGCTGTTTTTT. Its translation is CASSPGTGVWTGELFF.

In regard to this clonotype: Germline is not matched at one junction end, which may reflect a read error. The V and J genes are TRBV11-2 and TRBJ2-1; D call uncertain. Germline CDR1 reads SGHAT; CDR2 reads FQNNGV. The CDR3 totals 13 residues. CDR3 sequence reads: CASNFSLNNEQFF. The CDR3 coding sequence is TGTGCCAGCAACTTTTCCCTGAACAATGAGCAATTCTTC. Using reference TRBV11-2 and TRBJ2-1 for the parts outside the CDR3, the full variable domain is EAGVAQSPRYKIIEKRQSVAFWCNPISGHATLYWYQQILGQGPKLLIQFQNNGVVDDSQLPKDRFSAERLKGVDSTLKIQPAKLEDSAVYLCASNFSLNNEQFFGPGTRLTVL.

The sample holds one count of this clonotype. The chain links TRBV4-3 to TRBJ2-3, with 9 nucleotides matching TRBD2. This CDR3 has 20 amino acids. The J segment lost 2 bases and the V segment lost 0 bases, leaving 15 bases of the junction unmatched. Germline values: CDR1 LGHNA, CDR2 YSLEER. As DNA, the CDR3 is TGCGCCAGCAGCCAAGATATACGGCGGGAGGGTCAAGGAGACACAGATACGCAGTATTTT. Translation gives CASSQDIRREGQGDTDTQYF.

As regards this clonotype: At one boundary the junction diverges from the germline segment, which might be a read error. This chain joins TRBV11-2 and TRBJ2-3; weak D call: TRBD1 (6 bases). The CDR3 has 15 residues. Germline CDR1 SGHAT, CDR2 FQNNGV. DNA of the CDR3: TGTGCCGGCAGCGCCACAGGGATGGCCACAGATACGCAGTATTTT. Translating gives CAGSATGMATDTQYF. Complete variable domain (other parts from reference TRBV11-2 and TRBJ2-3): EAGVAQSPRYKIIEKRQSVAFWCNPISGHATLYWYQQILGQGPKLLIQFQNNGVVDDSQLPKDRFSAERLKGVDSTLKIQPAKLEDSAVYLCAGSATGMATDTQYFGPGTRLTVL.

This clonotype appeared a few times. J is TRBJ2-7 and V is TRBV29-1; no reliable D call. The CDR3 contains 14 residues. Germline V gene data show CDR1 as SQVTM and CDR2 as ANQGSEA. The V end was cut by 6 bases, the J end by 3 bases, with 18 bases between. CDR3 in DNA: TGCAGCGTCACCCCCCAGCCGGGCGGCTACGAGCAGTACTTC. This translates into CSVTPQPGGYEQYF.